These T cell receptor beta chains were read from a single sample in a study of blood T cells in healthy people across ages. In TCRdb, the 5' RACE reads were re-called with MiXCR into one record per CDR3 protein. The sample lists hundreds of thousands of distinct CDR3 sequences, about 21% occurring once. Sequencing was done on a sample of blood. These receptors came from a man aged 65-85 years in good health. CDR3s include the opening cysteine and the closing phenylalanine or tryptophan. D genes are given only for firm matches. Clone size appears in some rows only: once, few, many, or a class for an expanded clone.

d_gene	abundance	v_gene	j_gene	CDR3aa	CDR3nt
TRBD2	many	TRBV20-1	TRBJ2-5	CSARKISGEFQETQYF	TGCAGTGCTAGGAAGATTAGCGGGGAGTTCCAAGAGACCCAGTACTTC
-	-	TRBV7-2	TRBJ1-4	CASSSRVGKLFF	TGTGCCAGCAGCTCCCGGGTTGGAAAACTGTTTTTT
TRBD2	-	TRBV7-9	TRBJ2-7	CASSSLAGGFQGYEQYF	TGTGCCAGCAGCTCTCTAGCGGGAGGGTTTCAGGGCTACGAGCAGTACTTC
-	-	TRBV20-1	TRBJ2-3	CSARDSGFGTDTQYF	TGCAGTGCTAGAGATTCAGGGTTTGGCACAGATACGCAGTATTTT
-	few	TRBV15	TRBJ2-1	CATSREGVGGNEQFF	TGTGCCACCAGCAGGGAGGGTGTCGGGGGCAATGAGCAGTTCTTC
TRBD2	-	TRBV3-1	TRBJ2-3	CASSQEGKRDPRGGTDTQYF	TGTGCCAGCAGCCAAGAAGGAAAGCGGGACCCTCGGGGAGGCACAGATACGCAGTATTTT
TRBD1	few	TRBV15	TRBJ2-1	CATSQLGQGRDEQFF	TGTGCCACCAGCCAATTGGGACAGGGGAGGGATGAGCAGTTCTTC
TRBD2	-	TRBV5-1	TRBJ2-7	CASSSTSASYEQYF	TGCGCCAGCAGCTCGACTAGCGCCTCCTACGAGCAGTACTTC
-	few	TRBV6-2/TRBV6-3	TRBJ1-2	CASSYGQPGGYTF	TGTGCCAGCAGTTACGGCCAACCTGGGGGCTACACCTTC
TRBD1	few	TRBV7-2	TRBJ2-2	CASSLEAGGVGELFF	TGTGCCAGCAGCTTGGAGGCAGGGGGCGTCGGGGAGCTGTTTTTT
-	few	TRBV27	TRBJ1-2	CASSFSFGAYGYTF	TGTGCCAGCAGTTTTTCATTTGGGGCGTATGGCTACACCTTC
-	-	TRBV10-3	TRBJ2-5	CAISVGLGKQEIQYF	TGTGCCATCAGTGTAGGTTTGGGCAAGCAAGAGATCCAGTACTTC
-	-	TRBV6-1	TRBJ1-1	CASWGGGFSEAFF	TGTGCCAGTTGGGGAGGGGGGTTTTCTGAAGCTTTCTTT
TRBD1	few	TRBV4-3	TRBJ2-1	CASSQGQGIYNEQFF	TGCGCCAGCAGCCAGGGACAGGGTATCTACAATGAGCAGTTCTTC
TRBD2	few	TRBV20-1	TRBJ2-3	CSAPRLAGGQDTQYF	TGCAGTGCCCCTCGACTAGCGGGAGGGCAAGATACGCAGTATTTT
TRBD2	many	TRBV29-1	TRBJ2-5	CSVDSGSRETQYF	TGCAGCGTTGATAGCGGGAGTAGAGAGACCCAGTACTTC
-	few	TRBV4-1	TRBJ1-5	CASSFGRAGDQPQHF	TGCGCCAGCAGCTTCGGGAGGGCAGGGGATCAGCCCCAGCATTTT
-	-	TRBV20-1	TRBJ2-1	CSARVATPTDEQFF	TGCAGTGCTAGAGTCGCCACTCCAACGGATGAGCAGTTCTTC
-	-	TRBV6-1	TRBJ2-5	CASIAGHLGSETQYF	TGTGCCAGCATAGCAGGGCATCTTGGTTCGGAGACCCAGTACTTC
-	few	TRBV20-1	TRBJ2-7	CSARSDYEQYF	TGCAGTGCTAGGTCGGACTACGAGCAGTACTTC
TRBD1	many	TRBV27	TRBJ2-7	CASSWDSTYEQYF	TGTGCCAGCAGTTGGGACAGCACCTACGAGCAGTACTTC
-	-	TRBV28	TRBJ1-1	CASTPSGTEAFF	TGTGCCAGCACCCCCAGCGGGACTGAAGCTTTCTTT
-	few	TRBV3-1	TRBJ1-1	CASSQDFGETEAFF	TGTGCCAGCAGCCAAGATTTCGGGGAGACCGAAGCTTTCTTT
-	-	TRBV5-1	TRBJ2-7	CASSFEVPSYEQYF	TGCGCCAGCAGCTTCGAAGTTCCCTCCTACGAGCAGTACTTC
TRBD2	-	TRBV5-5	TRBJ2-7	CASSPRTLTSTSGEQYF	TGTGCCAGCAGCCCCCGGACTTTGACTAGCACCTCTGGCGAGCAGTACTTC
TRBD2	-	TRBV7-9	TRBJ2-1	CASSLLPLAGFNEQFF	TGTGCCAGCAGCTTATTACCACTAGCGGGCTTCAATGAGCAGTTCTTC
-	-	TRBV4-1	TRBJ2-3	CASSRTPTDTQYF	TGCGCCAGCAGCCGGACTCCTACAGATACGCAGTATTTT
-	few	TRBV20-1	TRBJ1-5	CSARTGSSNQPQHF	TGCAGTGCTAGGACAGGAAGTAGCAATCAGCCCCAGCATTTT
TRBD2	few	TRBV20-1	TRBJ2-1	CSARTTSGRGGYNEQFF	TGCAGTGCTAGGACGACTAGCGGGAGAGGGGGTTACAATGAGCAGTTCTTC
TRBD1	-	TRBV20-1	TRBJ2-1	CSAAPGTDYNEQFF	TGCAGTGCTGCACCCGGGACAGACTACAATGAGCAGTTCTTC
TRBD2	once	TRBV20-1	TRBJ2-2	CSARDWTSGMSGELFF	TGCAGTGCTAGAGATTGGACTAGCGGGATGTCCGGGGAGCTGTTTTTT
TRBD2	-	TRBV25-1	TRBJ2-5	CASSEVGGRGDWHF	TGTGCCAGCAGTGAAGTGGGCGGGAGAGGCGATTGGCACTTC
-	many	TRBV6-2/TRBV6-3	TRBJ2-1	CASSYRQGPYNEQFF	TGTGCCAGCAGTTACAGGCAGGGCCCCTACAATGAGCAGTTCTTC
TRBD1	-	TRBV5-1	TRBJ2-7	CASSWRTGGHYEQYF	TGCGCCAGCAGCTGGAGGACAGGGGGACACTACGAGCAGTACTTC
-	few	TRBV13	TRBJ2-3	CASSTPQGFSTDTQYF	TGTGCCAGCAGCACACCTCAGGGTTTTAGCACAGATACGCAGTATTTT
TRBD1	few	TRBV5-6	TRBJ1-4	CASSPGGQGREKLFF	TGTGCCAGCAGCCCGGGGGGACAGGGGCGTGAAAAACTGTTTTTT
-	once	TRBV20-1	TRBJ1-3	CSARKLTGFGNTIYF	TGCAGTGCTAGAAAGCTAACAGGGTTCGGAAACACCATATATTTT
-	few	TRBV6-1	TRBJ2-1	CASTKDLYNEQFF	TGTGCCAGCACGAAGGACTTGTACAATGAGCAGTTCTTC
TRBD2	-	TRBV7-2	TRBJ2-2	CASSSLAGEMNTGELFF	TGTGCCAGCAGCTCCCTAGCGGGAGAAATGAACACCGGGGAGCTGTTTTTT
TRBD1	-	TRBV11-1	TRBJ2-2	CASSLGGTAAGELFF	TGTGCCAGCAGCTTAGGTGGGACAGCGGCCGGGGAGCTGTTTTTT
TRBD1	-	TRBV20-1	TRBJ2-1	CSAEGQGLRNEQFF	TGCAGTGCTGAGGGACAGGGTCTTAGGAATGAGCAGTTCTTC
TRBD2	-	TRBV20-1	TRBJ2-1	CSAPVGTSGSNEQFF	TGCAGTGCCCCGGTCGGGACTAGCGGGAGCAATGAGCAGTTCTTC
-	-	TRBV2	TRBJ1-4	CASSEGTRGVSEKLFF	TGTGCCAGCAGTGAGGGGACCCGAGGCGTAAGTGAAAAACTGTTTTTT
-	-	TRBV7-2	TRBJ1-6	CASSALGGGNSPLHF	TGTGCCAGCAGCGCTTTGGGGGGGGGAAATTCACCCCTCCACTTT
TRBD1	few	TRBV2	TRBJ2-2	CASSVTGDITGELFF	TGTGCCAGCAGCGTGACAGGGGACATCACCGGGGAGCTGTTTTTT
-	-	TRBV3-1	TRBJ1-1	CASSPAVNTEAFF	TGTGCCAGCAGCCCCGCAGTGAACACTGAAGCTTTCTTT
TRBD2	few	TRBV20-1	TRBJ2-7	CSASFRGGTNNEQYF	TGCAGTGCCAGCTTCCGTGGAGGGACTAACAATGAGCAGTACTTC
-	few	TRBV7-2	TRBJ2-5	CASSLSYGQYF	TGTGCCAGCAGCCTATCCTACGGGCAGTACTTC
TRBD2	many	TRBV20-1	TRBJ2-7	CSARVGLRTSGASYEQYF	TGCAGTGCTAGAGTGGGCCTCAGGACTAGCGGAGCCAGCTACGAGCAGTACTTC
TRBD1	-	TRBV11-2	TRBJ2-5	CASSFGTGVETQHF	TGTGCCAGCAGCTTTGGGACAGGGGTCGAGACCCAGCACTTC
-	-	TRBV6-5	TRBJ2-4	CASSPGQSKNIQYF	TGTGCCAGCAGCCCTGGACAGTCCAAAAACATTCAGTACTTC
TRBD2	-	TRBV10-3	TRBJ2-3	CAISEIPGLAGADTQYF	TGTGCCATCAGTGAAATTCCGGGACTAGCGGGAGCAGATACGCAGTATTTT
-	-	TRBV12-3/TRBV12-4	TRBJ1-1	CASTQYTELGAFF	TGTGCCAGCACCCAATACACGGAGCTTGGAGCTTTCTTT
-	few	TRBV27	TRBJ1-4	CASSLSPANEKLFF	TGTGCCAGCAGTTTATCCCCAGCTAATGAAAAACTGTTTTTT
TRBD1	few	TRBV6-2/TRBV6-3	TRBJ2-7	CASSTDRVHFEQYF	TGTGCCAGCAGCACGGACAGGGTACACTTCGAGCAGTACTTC
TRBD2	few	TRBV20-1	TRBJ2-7	CSARDPASGSNEQYF	TGCAGTGCTAGAGACCCGGCTAGCGGGAGTAACGAGCAGTACTTC
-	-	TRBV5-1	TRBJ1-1	CASSPGTQNTEAFF	TGCGCCAGCAGCCCGGGGACACAGAACACTGAAGCTTTCTTT
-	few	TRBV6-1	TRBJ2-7	CASSEASIYEQHF	TGTGCCAGCAGTGAAGCTAGCATCTACGAGCAGCACTTC
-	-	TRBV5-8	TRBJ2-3	CASSLGRDGSTDTQYF	TGTGCCAGCAGCTTGGGGCGGGATGGGAGCACAGATACGCAGTATTTT